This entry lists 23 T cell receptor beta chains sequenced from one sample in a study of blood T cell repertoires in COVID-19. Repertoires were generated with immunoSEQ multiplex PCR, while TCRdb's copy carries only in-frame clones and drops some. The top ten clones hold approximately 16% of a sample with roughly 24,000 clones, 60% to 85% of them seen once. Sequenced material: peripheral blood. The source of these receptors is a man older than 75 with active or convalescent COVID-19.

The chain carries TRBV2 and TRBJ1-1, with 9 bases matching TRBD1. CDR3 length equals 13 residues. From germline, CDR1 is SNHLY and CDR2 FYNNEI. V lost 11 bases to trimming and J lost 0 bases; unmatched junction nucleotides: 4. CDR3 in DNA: TGTGCCGACAGGGGGGGCTTGAACACTGAAGCTTTCTTT. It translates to CADRGGLNTEAFF.

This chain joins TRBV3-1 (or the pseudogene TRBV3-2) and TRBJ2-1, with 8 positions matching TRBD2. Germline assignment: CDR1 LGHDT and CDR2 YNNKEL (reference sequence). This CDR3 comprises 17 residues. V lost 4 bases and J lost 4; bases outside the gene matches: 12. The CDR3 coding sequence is TGTGCCAGCAGCCCCCAACAAACTAGCGGACCTTACAATGAGCAGTTCTTC. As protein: CASSPQQTSGPYNEQFF.

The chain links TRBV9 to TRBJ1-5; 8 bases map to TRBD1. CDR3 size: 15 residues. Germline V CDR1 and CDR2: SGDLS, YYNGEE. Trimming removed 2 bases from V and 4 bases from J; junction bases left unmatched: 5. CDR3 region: CASSVGTGQNQPQHF. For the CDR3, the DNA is TGTGCCAGCAGCGTCGGGACAGGACAAAATCAGCCCCAGCATTTT.

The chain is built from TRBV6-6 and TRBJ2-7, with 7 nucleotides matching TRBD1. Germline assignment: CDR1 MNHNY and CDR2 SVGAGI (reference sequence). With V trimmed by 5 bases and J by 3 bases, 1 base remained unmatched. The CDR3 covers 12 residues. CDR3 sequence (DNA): TGTGCCAGCAGTGGACAGGACTACGAGCAGTACTTC. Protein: CASSGQDYEQYF.

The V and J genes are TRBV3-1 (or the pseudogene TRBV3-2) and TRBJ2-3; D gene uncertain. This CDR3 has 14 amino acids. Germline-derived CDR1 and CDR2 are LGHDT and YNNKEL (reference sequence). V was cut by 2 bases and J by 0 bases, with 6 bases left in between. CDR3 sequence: CASSQRASTDTQYF. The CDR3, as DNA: TGTGCCAGCAGCCAACGAGCTAGCACAGATACGCAGTATTTT.

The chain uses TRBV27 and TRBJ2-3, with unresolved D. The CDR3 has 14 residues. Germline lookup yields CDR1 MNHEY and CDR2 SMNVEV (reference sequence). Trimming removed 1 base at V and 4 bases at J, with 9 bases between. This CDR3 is CASSLFLRSDTQYF. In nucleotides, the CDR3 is TGTGCCAGCAGTTTATTCCTCAGATCAGATACGCAGTATTTT.

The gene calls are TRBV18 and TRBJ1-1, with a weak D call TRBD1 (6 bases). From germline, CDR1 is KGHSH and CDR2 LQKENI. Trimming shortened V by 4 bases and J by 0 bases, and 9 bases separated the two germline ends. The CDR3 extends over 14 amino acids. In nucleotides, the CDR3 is TGTGCCAGCTCACTGGGGACAATGAACACTGAAGCTTTCTTT. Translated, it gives CASSLGTMNTEAFF.

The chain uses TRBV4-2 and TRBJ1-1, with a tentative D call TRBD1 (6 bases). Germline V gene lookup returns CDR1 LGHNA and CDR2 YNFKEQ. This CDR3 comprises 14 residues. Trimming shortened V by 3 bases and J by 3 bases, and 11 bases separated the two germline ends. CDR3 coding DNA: TGTGCCAGCAGCCAGCCAGGGACATACACTGAAGCTTTCTTT. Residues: CASSQPGTYTEAFF.

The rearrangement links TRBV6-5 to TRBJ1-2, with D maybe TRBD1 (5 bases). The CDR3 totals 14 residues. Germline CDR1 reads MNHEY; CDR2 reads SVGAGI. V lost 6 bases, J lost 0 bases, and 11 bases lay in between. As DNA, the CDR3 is TGTGCCAGCAGAATACAGGCGACTAACTATGGCTACACCTTC. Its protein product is CASRIQATNYGYTF.

The CDR3 region is CASSRPGTGAASGNTIYF. The CDR3 DNA is TGTGCCAGCAGCCGTCCCGGGACAGGGGCCGCCTCTGGAAACACCATATATTTT. The rearrangement joins TRBV5-4 to TRBJ1-3; TRBD1 agrees at 10 bases. The J segment lost 0 bases and the V segment lost 4 bases, leaving 10 bases of the junction unmatched. The CDR3 contains 18 residues. CDR1 is SGHNT, CDR2 YYREEE, per germline (reference sequence).

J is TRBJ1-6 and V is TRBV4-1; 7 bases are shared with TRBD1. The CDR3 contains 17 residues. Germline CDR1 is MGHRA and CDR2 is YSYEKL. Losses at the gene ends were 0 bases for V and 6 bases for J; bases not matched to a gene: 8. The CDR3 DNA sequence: TGCGCCAGCAGCCAAGAAGGGGGCGGCCAACCTAATTCACCCCTCCACTTT. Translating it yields CASSQEGGGQPNSPLHF.

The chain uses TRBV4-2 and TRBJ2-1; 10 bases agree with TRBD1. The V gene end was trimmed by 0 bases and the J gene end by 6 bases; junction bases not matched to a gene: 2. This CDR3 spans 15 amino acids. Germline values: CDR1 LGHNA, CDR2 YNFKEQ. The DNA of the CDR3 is TGTGCCAGCAGCCAAGATGGGACAGGGGTCAATGAGCAGTTCTTC. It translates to CASSQDGTGVNEQFF.

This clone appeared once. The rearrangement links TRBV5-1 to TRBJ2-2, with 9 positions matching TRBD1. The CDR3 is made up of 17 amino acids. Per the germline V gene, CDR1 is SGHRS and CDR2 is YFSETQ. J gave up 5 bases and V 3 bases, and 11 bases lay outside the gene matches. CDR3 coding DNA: TGCGCCAGCAGCTCGGATACAGGGGGCTTCAGTACCGGGGAGCTGTTTTTT. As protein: CASSSDTGGFSTGELFF.

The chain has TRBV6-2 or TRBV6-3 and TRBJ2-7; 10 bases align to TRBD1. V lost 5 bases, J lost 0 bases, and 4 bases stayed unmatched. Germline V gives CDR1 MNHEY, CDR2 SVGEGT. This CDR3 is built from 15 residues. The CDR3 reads CASSKGTGASYEQYF. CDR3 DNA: TGTGCCAGCAGTAAAGGGACAGGGGCCTCCTACGAGCAGTACTTC.

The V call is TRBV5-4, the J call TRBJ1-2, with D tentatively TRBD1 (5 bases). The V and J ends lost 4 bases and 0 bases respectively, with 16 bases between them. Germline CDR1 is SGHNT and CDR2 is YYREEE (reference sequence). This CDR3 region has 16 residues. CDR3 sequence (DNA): TGTGCCAGCAGCCAAGACAGCGATCGAGCTAACTATGGCTACACCTTC. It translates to CASSQDSDRANYGYTF. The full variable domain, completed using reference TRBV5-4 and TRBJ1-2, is ETGVTQSPTHLIKTRGQQVTLRCSSQSGHNTVSWYQQALGQGPQFIFQYYREEENGRGNFPPRFSGLQFPNYSSELNVNALELDDSALYLCASSQDSDRANYGYTFGSGTRLTVV.

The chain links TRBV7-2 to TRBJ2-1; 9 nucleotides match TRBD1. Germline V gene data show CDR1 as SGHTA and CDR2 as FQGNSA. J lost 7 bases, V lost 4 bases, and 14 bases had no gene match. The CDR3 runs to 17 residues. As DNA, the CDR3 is TGTGCCAGCAGCTCCTTCGCTACAGGGGGCAGAAGGAATGAGCAGTTCTTC. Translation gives CASSSFATGGRRNEQFF.

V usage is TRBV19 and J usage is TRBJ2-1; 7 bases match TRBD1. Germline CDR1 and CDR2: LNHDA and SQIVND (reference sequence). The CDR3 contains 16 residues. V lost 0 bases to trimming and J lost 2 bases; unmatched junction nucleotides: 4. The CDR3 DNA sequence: TGTGCCAGTAGTATAGAGACAGGGTACCCCTACAATGAGCAGTTCTTC. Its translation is CASSIETGYPYNEQFF.

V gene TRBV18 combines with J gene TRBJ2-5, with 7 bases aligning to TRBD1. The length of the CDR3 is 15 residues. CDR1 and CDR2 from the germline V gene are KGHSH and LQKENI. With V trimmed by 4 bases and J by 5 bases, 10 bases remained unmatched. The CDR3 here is CASSLKPGQSETQYF. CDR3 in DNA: TGTGCCAGCTCACTTAAACCGGGACAGTCGGAGACCCAGTACTTC. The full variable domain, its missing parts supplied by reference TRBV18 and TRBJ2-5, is NAGVMQNPRHLVRRRGQEARLRCSPMKGHSHVYWYRQLPEEGLKFMVYLQKENIIDESGMPKERFSAEFPKEGPSILRIQQVVRGDSAAYFCASSLKPGQSETQYFGPGTRLLVL.

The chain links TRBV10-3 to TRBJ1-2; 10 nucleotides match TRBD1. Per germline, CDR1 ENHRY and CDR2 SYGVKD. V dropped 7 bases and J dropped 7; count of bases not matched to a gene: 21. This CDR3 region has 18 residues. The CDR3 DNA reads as TGTGCCATCAAACCCGGGACAGCCCCTGGACAGGGGGTAGGTGGCTACACCTTC. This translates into CAIKPGTAPGQGVGGYTF.

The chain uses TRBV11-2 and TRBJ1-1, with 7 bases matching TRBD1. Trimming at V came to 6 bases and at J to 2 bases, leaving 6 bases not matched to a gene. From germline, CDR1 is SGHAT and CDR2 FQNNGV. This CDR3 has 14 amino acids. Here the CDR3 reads CASRMTGTNTEAFF. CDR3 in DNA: TGTGCCAGCAGAATGACAGGGACAAACACTGAAGCTTTCTTT. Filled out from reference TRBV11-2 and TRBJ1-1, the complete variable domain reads EAGVAQSPRYKIIEKRQSVAFWCNPISGHATLYWYQQILGQGPKLLIQFQNNGVVDDSQLPKDRFSAERLKGVDSTLKIQPAKLEDSAVYLCASRMTGTNTEAFFGQGTRLTVV.

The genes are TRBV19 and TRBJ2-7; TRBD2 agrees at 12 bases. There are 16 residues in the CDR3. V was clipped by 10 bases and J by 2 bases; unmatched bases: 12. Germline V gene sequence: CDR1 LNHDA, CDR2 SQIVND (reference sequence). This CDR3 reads CATSPTSGGRTYEQYF. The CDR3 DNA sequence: TGTGCCACATCACCGACTAGCGGGGGTCGTACCTACGAGCAGTACTTC.

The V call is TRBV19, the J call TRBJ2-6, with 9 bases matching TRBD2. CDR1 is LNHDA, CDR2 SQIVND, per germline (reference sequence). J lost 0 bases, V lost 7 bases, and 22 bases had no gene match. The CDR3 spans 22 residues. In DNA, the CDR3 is TGTGCCAGTAACCCCCTGTTCGGCGGCGGGAGGGCCCCTTACTCTGGGGCCAACGTCCTGACTTTC. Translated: CASNPLFGGGRAPYSGANVLTF.

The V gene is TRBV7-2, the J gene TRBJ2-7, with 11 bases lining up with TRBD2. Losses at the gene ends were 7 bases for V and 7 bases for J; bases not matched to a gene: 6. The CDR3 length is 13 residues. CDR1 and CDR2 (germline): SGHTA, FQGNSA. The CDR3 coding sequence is TGTGCCAGCAAACTAGCGGGGGCTTATGAGCAGTACTTC. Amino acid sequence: CASKLAGAYEQYF.